Below, one T cell receptor beta chain is given with its context. The PCR made use of 60 Vbeta and 13 Jbeta primers. Original data processing: In a later analysis, the count reached approximately 80 million unique TCR beta chains, with approximately 11 million shared. Only in-frame clones appear in the TCRdb table, and some are missing; sequencing was by immunoSEQ multiplex PCR. V, J and clone size are taken as reported in that table, and D and trimming were inferred from the DNA itself. The data contain around 82,000 clones, 78% of them seen just once; the ten biggest clones take up approximately 6%. These data belong to a study of cytomegalovirus exposure and HLA in healthy donors. Per the germline V gene, CDR1 is SQVTM and CDR2 is ANQGSEA. The CDR3 has 14 residues. V lost 3 bases to trimming and J lost 6 bases, with 16 bases between them.

The sequence was collected from a male donor in good health and CMV-seropositive. Sequencing input: PBMCs. J is TRBJ2-3 and V is TRBV29-1; the D gene is possibly TRBD2 (5 bases). CDR3 sequence reads: CSVEVTHPGDTQYF. CDR3 sequence (DNA): TGCAGCGTTGAGGTCACTCACCCGGGGGATACGCAGTATTTT.